This record covers a single T cell receptor (beta chain). Its specificity is not known. Sequencing used immunoSEQ multiplex PCR; TCRdb keeps in-frame clones, though not all of them. The sample records fewer than 40,000 clones, 70% to 85% being singletons. The V gene end was trimmed by 0 bases and the J gene end by 8 bases; junction bases not matched to a gene: 5. The germline gives CDR1 SGHRS, CDR2 YFSETQ. CDR3 length equals 14 residues. The data belong to a study of Tregs in tolerant kidney transplant recipients. This receptor was obtained from a human donor in good health. The V gene is TRBV5-1, the J gene TRBJ1-1, with TRBD1 identical over 9 bases. Sample: Tregs from blood cultured with allogeneic cells. In nucleotides, the CDR3 is TGCGCCAGCAGCTTGGTGGGACAGGGAGGGGAAGCTTTCTTT. Translated: CASSLVGQGGEAFF.